The next 25 T cell receptor beta chains were all read from a single sample in a study of blood T cell repertoires in COVID-19 (dated by TCRdb to 2020 to 2022). Library method: the immunoSEQ multiplex PCR assay. Held by TCRdb, this immuneACCESS table contains in-frame sequences only and omits some clones. Under half of the omission traces to an unresolved V gene where checked; the cause of the rest is unknown. The sample has 65,000 to 75,000 clones on record, approximately 80% of them singletons. The top ten clones comprise roughly 12% of the sample. Sequencing input: peripheral blood. These receptor sequences come from a human donor in a cohort sampled during active COVID-19.

The chain is built from TRBV4-2 and TRBJ2-1, with D possibly being TRBD2 (6 bases). The CDR3 length is 15 residues. Germline V gene sequence: CDR1 LGHNA, CDR2 YNFKEQ. V lost 4 bases and J 1 base, leaving 11 bases between the germline ends. CDR3 nucleotide sequence: TGTGCCAGCAGCCGCCTGGCGGGATCCTACAATGAGCAGTTCTTC. Its translation is CASSRLAGSYNEQFF.

This sequence joins TRBV28 and TRBJ2-4; tentatively, D is TRBD2 (6 bases). The CDR3 totals 15 residues. With 10 bases removed from V and 0 bases from J, the gap between germline ends came to 16 bases. CDR1 is MDHEN, CDR2 SYDVKM, per germline. CDR3 protein: CATTGVPIAKNIQYF. The CDR3 DNA follows: TGTGCCACTACGGGAGTGCCGATAGCCAAAAACATTCAGTACTTC. Full variable domain (missing parts from reference TRBV28 and TRBJ2-4): DVKVTQSSRYLVKRTGEKVFLECVQDMDHENMFWYRQDPGLGLRLIYFSYDVKMKEKGDIPEGYSVSREKKERFSLILESASTNQTSMYLCATTGVPIAKNIQYFGAGTRLSVL.

This chain links TRBV21-1 with TRBJ2-7; the table gives TRBD2 as D, unverified against the DNA. TRBV21-1 is a pseudogene locus. The CDR3 consists of 10 residues. The CDR3 DNA follows: TGTGCCAGCAGCCTCTACGAGCAGTACGTC. Its protein product is CASSLYEQYV.

This chain links TRBV6-5 with TRBJ1-5, with TRBD1 matching over 9 bases. Trimming cost V 6 bases and J 7 bases; bases outside gene matches: 7. Per germline, CDR1 MNHEY and CDR2 SVGAGI. The CDR3 runs 14 residues. The CDR3 nucleotides are TGTGCCAGCAGCAACAGGGGGCAGGGACAGCCCCAGCATTTT. Translation gives CASSNRGQGQPQHF.

DNA of the CDR3: TGTGCCAGCAGCCATTCCTCTTCCGGGGTTTTTGGCGAGACCCAGTACTTC. Translation: CASSHSSSGVFGETQYF. The V gene is TRBV4-2, the J gene TRBJ2-5; possibly TRBD2 for D (5 bases). The CDR3 covers 17 residues. Germline values: CDR1 LGHNA, CDR2 YNFKEQ. The V gene lost 3 bases and the J gene lost 5 bases, with 22 bases spanning the gap.

V is TRBV9 and J is TRBJ1-5, with 9 positions matching TRBD1. The trim removed 9 bases at V and 0 bases at J, leaving 19 bases unmatched. The CDR3 totals 19 residues. Per the germline V gene, CDR1 is SGDLS and CDR2 is YYNGEE. The CDR3 reads CATHRGLGSVLYSNQPQHF. The CDR3 region has the DNA TGTGCCACCCACAGGGGGCTAGGGTCCGTCCTTTATAGCAATCAGCCCCAGCATTTT.

This clone occurred a few times. This rearrangement joins TRBV19 to TRBJ1-3, with a weak D call TRBD1 (5 bases). CDR1 and CDR2 (germline): LNHDA, SQIVND (reference sequence). The germline V and J ends were trimmed by 5 bases and 3 bases, with 17 bases remaining between them. The CDR3 has 16 amino acids. Here the CDR3 reads CASSLRVDNFGNTIYF. CDR3 bases: TGTGCCAGTAGTCTCCGGGTGGACAATTTTGGAAACACCATATATTTT. Variable domain in full (rest from reference TRBV19 and TRBJ1-3): DGGITQSPKYLFRKEGQNVTLSCEQNLNHDAMYWYRQDPGQGLRLIYYSQIVNDFQKGDIAEGYSVSREKKESFPLTVTSAQKNPTAFYLCASSLRVDNFGNTIYFGEGSWLTVV.

The CDR3 loop is CAWSVRDTQYF. Written as DNA, the CDR3 is TGTGCCTGGAGTGTTCGGGATACGCAGTATTTT. The J gene is TRBJ2-3, the V gene TRBV30; D gene ambiguous. Germline values: CDR1 GTSNPN, CDR2 SVGIG (reference sequence). V was clipped by 0 bases and J by 6 bases, with 4 bases between them. The CDR3 has 11 residues.

CDR3 amino acids: CASSRQGASIAYEQFF. The CDR3 bases are TGTGCCAGCTCAAGACAGGGGGCTTCGATTGCGTATGAGCAGTTCTTC. The chain combines TRBV9 with TRBJ2-1, with 10 bases that match TRBD1. This CDR3 has 16 amino acids. Germline CDR1 reads SGDLS; CDR2 reads YYNGEE. Unmatched junction bases numbered 15, after V lost 7 bases and J lost 8 bases.

The rearrangement joins TRBV7-6 to TRBJ2-7; 7 bases map to TRBD1. Germline trimming cut 3 bases from V and 4 bases from J; bases unmatched to any gene: 3. The CDR3 loop spans 13 amino acids. The germline V gene encodes CDR1 SGHVS and CDR2 FNYEAQ. This CDR3 reads CASSLKQGYEQYF. The CDR3 coding sequence is TGTGCCAGCAGCTTGAAACAGGGGTACGAGCAGTACTTC.

J is TRBJ2-5 and V is TRBV18; no firm D call. Germline-derived CDR1 and CDR2 are KGHSH and LQKENI. There are 14 residues in the CDR3. V was pared by 6 bases and J by 1 base, with 12 bases between. The CDR3 coding sequence is TGTGCCAGCTCTCCCACTGCGAGCCAAGAGACCCAGTACTTC. Protein: CASSPTASQETQYF.

This clone was observed a few times. The rearrangement uses TRBV5-1 and TRBJ1-1, with D possibly being TRBD1 (6 bases). The CDR3 runs 17 residues. Germline V gene data show CDR1 as SGHRS and CDR2 as YFSETQ. V dropped 1 base and J dropped 4 bases, with 20 bases sitting between them. CDR3 loop: CASSLRAGASSSTEAFF. CDR3 coding DNA: TGCGCCAGCAGCTTGCGGGCAGGGGCCTCGTCATCCACTGAAGCTTTCTTT. The complete variable domain, with remaining parts taken from reference TRBV5-1 and TRBJ1-1, reads KAGVTQTPRYLIKTRGQQVTLSCSPISGHRSVSWYQQTPGQGLQFLFEYFSETQRNKGNFPGRFSGRQFSNSRSEMNVSTLELGDSALYLCASSLRAGASSSTEAFFGQGTRLTVV.

The gene calls are TRBV11-1 and TRBJ1-1, with 8 bases lining up with TRBD1. The germline gives CDR1 SGHAT, CDR2 FQDESV (reference sequence). The length of the CDR3 is 15 residues. The junction had 8 bases not matched to a gene; V was cut back by 2 bases and J by 6 bases. The CDR3 loop is CASSLLRGQGPEAFF. For the CDR3, the DNA is TGTGCCAGCAGCTTATTAAGAGGACAGGGCCCTGAAGCTTTCTTT.

Comments on this clone: Mismatch with germline at one junction end may stem from a read error. The chain links TRBV5-4 to TRBJ2-3, with D tentatively TRBD2 (6 bases). The germline V gene has CDR1 SGHNT and CDR2 YYREEE (reference sequence). The CDR3 has 14 residues. The CDR3 DNA reads as TGTGCCAGCAGCCCCGGGACTCGCACACATACGCAGTATTTT. Amino acids: CASSPGTRTHTQYF.

The chain couples TRBV4-2 to TRBJ1-1, with 11 bases aligning to TRBD1. J lost 8 bases, V lost 1 base, and 3 bases had no gene match. This CDR3 has 14 residues. CDR1 is LGHNA, CDR2 YNFKEQ, per germline. The CDR3 DNA sequence: TGTGCCAGCAGCCAAGGGACAGGGGGCGGGGAAGCTTTCTTT. Its translation: CASSQGTGGGEAFF.

This chain connects TRBV7-2 to TRBJ2-3; D is unresolved. This CDR3 is built from 16 residues. Deletions cut 1 base from V and 0 bases from J, with 11 bases between. Germline V lookup: CDR1 SGHTA, CDR2 FQGNSA. CDR3 sequence: CASSLGAGQSTDTQYF. The CDR3 coding sequence is TGTGCCAGCAGCTTAGGAGCTGGTCAAAGCACAGATACGCAGTATTTT. Based on the CDR3 plus reference TRBV7-2 and TRBJ2-3, the full variable domain is GAGVSQSPSNKVTEKGKDVELRCDPISGHTALYWYRQSLGQGLEFLIYFQGNSAPDKSGLPSDRFSAERTGGSVSTLTIQRTQQEDSAVYLCASSLGAGQSTDTQYFGPGTRLTVL.

This chain connects TRBV6-5 to TRBJ2-7, with 10 bases fitting TRBD1. The V gene's germline CDR1 is MNHEY and CDR2 SVGAGI. The CDR3 runs 15 residues. The junction had 10 bases not matched to a gene; V was cut back by 6 bases and J by 5 bases. The CDR3 loop reads CASRSPGTGDHEQYF. CDR3 in DNA: TGTGCCAGCAGGTCCCCCGGGACAGGGGACCACGAGCAGTACTTC.

V usage is TRBV3-1 (or the pseudogene TRBV3-2) and J usage is TRBJ1-1; D uncertain. The CDR3 spans 14 residues. CDR1 is LGHDT and CDR2 is YNNKEL in the germline V gene (reference sequence). V was clipped by 4 bases and J by 2 bases, with 11 bases between them. CDR3 amino acids: CASSLPGRNTEAFF. The CDR3 DNA is TGTGCCAGCAGCCTACCGGGTCGTAACACTGAAGCTTTCTTT.

The chain joins TRBV9 to TRBJ1-1, with unresolved D. CDR1 and CDR2 (germline): SGDLS, YYNGEE. There are 14 residues in the CDR3. Trimming pared 4 bases from V and 2 bases from J, leaving 12 bases between. This CDR3 reads CASSTLGGNTEAFF. CDR3 DNA sequence: TGTGCCAGCAGCACGCTCGGAGGAAACACTGAAGCTTTCTTT.

The rearrangement joins TRBV7-9 to TRBJ2-5; the match to TRBD2 covers 10 bases. Trimming took 2 bases from V and 5 from J; bases not matched to a gene: 11. CDR1 and CDR2 from the germline V gene are SEHNR and FQNEAQ (reference sequence). The CDR3 is 17 amino acids. CDR3 sequence reads: CASSLLSGGAVGETQYF. In nucleotides, the CDR3 is TGTGCCAGCAGCTTACTCAGCGGGGGGGCCGTGGGTGAGACCCAGTACTTC.

The chain combines TRBV4-3 with TRBJ1-2, with TRBD1 identical over 7 bases. This CDR3 region has 13 residues. In germline, CDR1 is LGHNA, CDR2 YSLEER. V shed 3 bases, J shed 8 bases, and the junction held 6 bases outside the gene matches. In DNA, the CDR3 is TGCGCCAGCAGCCACCCCCAGGGGGTAGGCTACACCTTC. It yields the protein CASSHPQGVGYTF.

The chain recombines TRBV6-2 or TRBV6-3 with TRBJ1-2; D gene ambiguous. The CDR3 has 13 amino acids. Germline CDR1 MNHEY, CDR2 SVGEGT. V lost 4 bases to trimming and J lost 4 bases, with 10 bases between them. CDR3 loop: CASSLNRPYGYTF. CDR3 bases: TGTGCCAGCAGTTTAAACAGACCCTATGGCTACACCTTC.

This chain connects TRBV20-1 to TRBJ2-3, with TRBD2 identical over 11 bases. This CDR3 has 16 amino acids. The V and J ends lost 3 bases and 0 bases, in that order; junction bases with no gene match: 5. Germline V gene sequence: CDR1 DFQATT, CDR2 SNEGSKA (reference sequence). Written as DNA, the CDR3 is TGCAGTGCTAGTTTGGGACTAGCGGCCAGCACAGATACGCAGTATTTT. This sequence encodes CSASLGLAASTDTQYF.

The chain has TRBV6-5 and TRBJ2-2, with D possibly TRBD1 on 5 matching bases. Trimming removed 0 bases at V and 4 bases at J, with 12 bases between. Germline V gives CDR1 MNHEY, CDR2 SVGAGI. The CDR3 has 16 residues. The CDR3 nucleotides are TGTGCCAGCAGTTACTCAGGGCAGGGATCCACCGGGGAGCTGTTTTTT. As protein: CASSYSGQGSTGELFF.

This clone was observed a handful of times. The CDR3 sequence: CSVGTGGRYGYTF. In DNA, the CDR3 is TGCAGCGTGGGGACAGGGGGCCGTTATGGCTACACCTTC. The chain combines TRBV29-1 with TRBJ1-2; TRBD1 matches 12 bases. The V gene's germline CDR1 is SQVTM and CDR2 ANQGSEA. J lost 5 bases, V lost 6 bases, and 4 bases had no gene match. The CDR3 is 13 amino acids.